This TCR beta chain was found in a study of cytomegalovirus exposure and HLA in healthy donors. Study in general: Earlier sequencing of some 170 million T cells yielded 100 million to 120 million unique TCR beta sequences.

Study conclusions and caveats: In a later analysis, TCR beta V- and J-gene trimming showed a link to a missense DCLRE1C variant. Per a later analysis, about 18,000 TCR beta sequences showed association with HLA alleles at 0.05 false discovery rate.

V was pared by 0 bases and J by 0 bases, with 10 bases of the junction left unmatched. Germline V CDR1 and CDR2: LGHNT, FRNRAP. CDR3 length: 18 amino acids. The PCR employed 60 Vbeta primers together with 13 Jbeta primers. In the source study's methods: In a later analysis, 80 million to 100 million unique TCR beta chains included roughly 11 million shared by two or more donors. The method was immunoSEQ multiplex PCR; TCRdb's version includes in-frame clones alone and lacks a portion of them. The DNA gave D and trimming, while V, J and clone size come from that table. The sample lists about 72,000 clones; 60% to 75% were seen once. A word on this clone: Its specificity is not known.

The genes are TRBV12-5 and TRBJ2-7, with 8 bases matching TRBD1. Sequencing used PBMCs. The origin of this receptor is a man in his forties in good health and CMV-seropositive. CDR3 region: CASGLVPQRTGSSYEQYF. For the CDR3, the DNA is TGTGCTAGTGGTTTGGTACCCCAAAGGACAGGGAGCTCCTACGAGCAGTACTTC.